Listed below are T cell receptor beta chains from one sample, sequenced in a study of OX40 agonist ivuxolimab in advanced cancers. Clones were read by immunoSEQ multiplex PCR, and TCRdb kept only the in-frame ones, dropping some. The repertoire holds about 75,000 clones, with more than 90% as singletons. The sample here was CD4+ or CD8+ T cells sorted from blood, taken in a trial of the OX40 agonist ivuxolimab. These receptors came from an adult with an advanced solid tumor such as melanoma, head and neck, liver or kidney cancer. The CDR3 runs from the conserved cysteine through the conserved F or W.

TRBJ2-1	TRBV6-1	CASSELGQGAHNEQFF
TRBJ2-7	TRBV6-1	CASRGTGNYEQYF
TRBJ2-2	TRBV5-1	CASRDGGPPNTGELFF
TRBJ2-7	TRBV18	CASSPPTTYEQYF
TRBJ2-3	TRBV11-2	CASSQGPDTQYF
TRBJ1-1	TRBV6-5	CASSYYTEAFF
TRBJ1-2	TRBV6-1	CASDRGLDYGYTF
TRBJ1-1	TRBV18	CASSPSQLDGGAFF
TRBJ2-7	TRBV4-1	CASSQTGLAGDDEQYF
TRBJ2-3	TRBV13	CASRLGSGTQYF
TRBJ2-1	TRBV30	CAWTSGGFSEQFF
TRBJ1-6	TRBV15	CATSTSPGGYSPLHF
TRBJ2-2	TRBV2	CASRGGIPTGELFF
TRBJ1-2	TRBV5-1	CASSLSISYGYTF
TRBJ1-3	TRBV6-5	CASSYSPGPGNTIYF
TRBJ2-1	TRBV27	CASSYLAGTYNEQFF
TRBJ2-4	TRBV18	CASSLDRVSIQYF
TRBJ2-2	TRBV5-5	CASSLVASGELFF
TRBJ1-5	TRBV4-2	CASSQDGQPQHF
TRBJ1-2	TRBV9	CASSVNYGYTF
TRBJ2-2	TRBV10-3	CAIRPGLAVAGELFF
TRBJ2-7	TRBV6-1	CASSESDRGLGEQYF
TRBJ1-2	TRBV10-3	CAISTDRNYGYTF
TRBJ1-6	TRBV29-1	CSVPGQGAGSPLHF
TRBJ2-2	TRBV5-4	CASSLTGTGNTGELFF
TRBJ2-6	TRBV27	CASSFDLSGANVLTF
TRBJ2-5	TRBV5-1	CASSLGPGGYQETQYF
TRBJ2-6	TRBV4-1	CASSRLTGGSGANVLTF
TRBJ1-2	TRBV2	CASSLFRESYGYTF
TRBJ2-7	TRBV7-9	CASSFRTGKVYEQYF
TRBJ2-1	TRBV5-1	CASSNPGTSGRTENEQFF
TRBJ2-2	TRBV30	CAWSEGTSNTGELFF
TRBJ1-2	TRBV27	CASSLSIGVYGYTF